At least ten counts were recorded for the clone carrying this T cell receptor beta chain. Its matching antigen is unknown. Germline V gene data show CDR1 as SGHTA and CDR2 as FQGNSA. The CDR3 length is 16 residues. Trimming removed 1 base from V and 0 bases from J; junction bases left unmatched: 1. TCRdb itself ran the reads through MiXCR, one entry per CDR3 protein. The profile shows about 770,000 distinct CDR3 sequences, 25% to 30% of them singletons. This specimen comes from a study of T cell repertoires in cytomegalovirus infection. Study-level information: Indicated by public TCR beta signatures were CMV infection and matching HLA type. Findings and limits, study-wide: In two of eight donors, the top clonotype was HLA-C-restricted CMV-specific.

The source is a human donor in good health (CMV status not recorded). Some clones in this sample may be carry-over from other donors' samples. Specimen: cultured CD8+ T cells from PBMCs, collected from culture after CMV antigen stimulation. The rearrangement joins TRBV7-2 to TRBJ2-3; TRBD2 matches at 10 bases. DNA for the CDR3: TGTGCCAGCAGCTTAGGGACTAGCGGAAGCACAGATACGCAGTATTTT. Protein: CASSLGTSGSTDTQYF.